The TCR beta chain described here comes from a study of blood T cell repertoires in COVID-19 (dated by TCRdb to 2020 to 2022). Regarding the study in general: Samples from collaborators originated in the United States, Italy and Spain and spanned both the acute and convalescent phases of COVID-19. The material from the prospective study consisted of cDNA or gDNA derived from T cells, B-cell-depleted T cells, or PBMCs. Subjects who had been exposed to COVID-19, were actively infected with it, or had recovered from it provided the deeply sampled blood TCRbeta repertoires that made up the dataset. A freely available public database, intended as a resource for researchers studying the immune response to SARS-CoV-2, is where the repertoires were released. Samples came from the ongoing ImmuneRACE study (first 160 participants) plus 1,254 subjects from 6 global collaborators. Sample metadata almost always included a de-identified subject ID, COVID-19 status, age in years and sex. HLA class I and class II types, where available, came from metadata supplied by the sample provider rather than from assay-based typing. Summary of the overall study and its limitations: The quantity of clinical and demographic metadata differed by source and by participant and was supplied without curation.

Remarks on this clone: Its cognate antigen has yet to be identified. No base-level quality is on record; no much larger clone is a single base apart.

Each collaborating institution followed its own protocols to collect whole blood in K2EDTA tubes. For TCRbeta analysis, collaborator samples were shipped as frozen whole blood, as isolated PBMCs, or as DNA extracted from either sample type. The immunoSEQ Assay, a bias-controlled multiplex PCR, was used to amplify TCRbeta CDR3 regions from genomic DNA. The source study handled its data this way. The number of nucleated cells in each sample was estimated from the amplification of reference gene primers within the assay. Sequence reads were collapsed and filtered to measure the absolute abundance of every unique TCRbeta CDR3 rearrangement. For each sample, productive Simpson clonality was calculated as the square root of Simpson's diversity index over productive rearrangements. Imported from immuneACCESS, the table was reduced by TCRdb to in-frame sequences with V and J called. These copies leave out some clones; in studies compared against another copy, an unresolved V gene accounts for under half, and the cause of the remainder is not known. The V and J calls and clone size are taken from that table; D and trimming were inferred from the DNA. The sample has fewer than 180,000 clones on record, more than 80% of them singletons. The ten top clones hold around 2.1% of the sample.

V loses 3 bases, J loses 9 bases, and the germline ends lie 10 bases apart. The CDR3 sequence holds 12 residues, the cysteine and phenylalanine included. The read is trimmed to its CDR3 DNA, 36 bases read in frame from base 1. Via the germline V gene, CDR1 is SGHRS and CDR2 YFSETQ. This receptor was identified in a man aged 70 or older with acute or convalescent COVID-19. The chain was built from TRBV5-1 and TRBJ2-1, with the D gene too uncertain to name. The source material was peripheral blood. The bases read TGCGCCAGCAGCTCCCCTCCAGGTGAGCAGTTCTTC. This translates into CASSSPPGEQFF.